These 18 T cell receptor beta chains were all obtained from the same sample, sequenced in a study of blood T cell repertoires in COVID-19. The protocol was immunoSEQ multiplex PCR, while the TCRdb copy is restricted to in-frame clones and leaves out a portion. This table holds about 140,000 clones, roughly 84% found once. Sequencing was done on a sample of peripheral blood. These receptors were taken from a woman aged 60-75 years with acute or convalescent COVID-19.

This chain uses TRBV19 with TRBJ1-1, with 11 bases matching TRBD1. CDR1 is LNHDA, CDR2 SQIVND, per germline (reference sequence). The CDR3 length is 17 residues. The ends lost 1 base at V and 7 bases at J; junction bases unmatched: 11. CDR3 in amino acids: CASSIGRPGQGVYEAFF. DNA for the CDR3: TGTGCCAGTAGTATAGGTCGACCGGGACAGGGGGTTTATGAAGCTTTCTTT.

This chain uses TRBV7-6 with TRBJ2-7, with TRBD2 as a possible D gene (5 bases). This CDR3 is built from 15 residues. Germline V lookup: CDR1 SGHVS, CDR2 FNYEAQ. V was trimmed by 1 base and J by 1 base, leaving 11 bases between them. The CDR3 nucleotides are TGTGCCAGCAGCTTAGGAGGGCAGTCGTCCTACGAGCAGTACTTC. It is translated as CASSLGGQSSYEQYF.

CDR3 protein: CASSAGQGLSYEQYF. The CDR3 DNA is TGTGCCAGCAGCGCCGGACAGGGCTTGTCGTACGAGCAGTACTTC. V gene TRBV9 combines with J gene TRBJ2-7, with 8 bases matching TRBD1. Germline V gene data show CDR1 as SGDLS and CDR2 as YYNGEE. V lost 3 bases, J lost 4 bases, and 9 bases stayed unmatched. The CDR3 covers 15 residues. The full variable domain, completed using reference TRBV9 and TRBJ2-7, is DSGVTQTPKHLITATGQRVTLRCSPRSGDLSVYWYQQSLDQGLQFLIQYYNGEERAKGNILERFSAQQFPDLHSELNLSSLELGDSALYFCASSAGQGLSYEQYFGPGTRLTVT.

CDR3 loop: CASSQAPGSSYNSPLHF. The DNA of the CDR3 is TGTGCCAGCAGCCAAGCGCCGGGGAGCTCCTATAATTCACCCCTCCACTTT. The chain employs TRBV3-1 (or the pseudogene TRBV3-2) and TRBJ1-6; D is unresolved. With 1 base removed from V and 0 bases from J, the gap between germline ends came to 10 bases. The CDR3 is made up of 17 amino acids. The germline V gene has CDR1 LGHDT and CDR2 YNNKEL (reference sequence).

This clone has only a few counts. CDR3 nucleotides: TGCGCCAGCAGCCTCGGAACAGGTTACGAGACCCAGTACTTC. This gives the protein CASSLGTGYETQYF. The V call is TRBV5-1, the J call TRBJ2-5, with D possibly being TRBD1 (5 bases). The length of the CDR3 is 14 residues. Trimming took 4 bases from V and 5 from J, leaving 15 bases between them. The germline CDR1 and CDR2 sequences are SGHRS and YFSETQ. Full variable domain (rest looked up from reference TRBV5-1 and TRBJ2-5): KAGVTQTPRYLIKTRGQQVTLSCSPISGHRSVSWYQQTPGQGLQFLFEYFSETQRNKGNFPGRFSGRQFSNSRSEMNVSTLELGDSALYLCASSLGTGYETQYFGPGTRLLVL.

To note about this clone: At one boundary the junction diverges from the germline segment, which might be a read error. This sequence joins TRBV28 and TRBJ2-7; D is ambiguous. The CDR3 consists of 12 residues. In germline, CDR1 is MDHEN, CDR2 SYDVKM. This CDR3 is CASRSEESLENF. As DNA, the CDR3 is TGTGCCAGCAGATCCGAGGAGTCTCTTGAGAACTTC.

The V and J genes are TRBV10-3 and TRBJ2-1, with 10 nucleotides matching TRBD2. The CDR3 has 14 amino acids. V trimming: 2 bases; J trimming: 10 bases; junction bases outside the gene matches: 5. Germline V gene lookup returns CDR1 ENHRY and CDR2 SYGVKD. CDR3 region: CAISEGLAGEEQFF. Written as DNA, the CDR3 is TGTGCCATCAGTGAGGGGCTAGCGGGAGAGGAGCAGTTCTTC.

The CDR3 sequence is CASSPPEQPPIEAFF. CDR3 DNA sequence: TGTGCCAGCAGTCCCCCGGAACAGCCGCCTATTGAAGCTTTCTTT. This rearrangement joins TRBV28 to TRBJ1-1; the D is unclear. This CDR3 is 15 amino acids long. V lost 5 bases, J lost 7 bases, and 20 bases lay in between. Germline V gene sequence: CDR1 MDHEN, CDR2 SYDVKM.

The chain has TRBV15 and TRBJ1-6, with D perhaps matching TRBD1 (6 bases). Between the trimmed V and J ends, which lost 5 bases and 6 bases, there was a span of 11 bases. This CDR3 is 14 amino acids long. Germline V gives CDR1 LNHNV, CDR2 YYDKDF (reference sequence). The CDR3 is CATSRTAANSPLHF. CDR3 coding DNA: TGTGCCACCAGCCGGACAGCAGCTAATTCACCCCTCCACTTT.

The J gene is TRBJ1-2, the V gene TRBV24-1; 9 positions agree with TRBD1. Germline CDR1 KGHDR, CDR2 SFDVKD. V was clipped by 4 bases and J by 7 bases; unmatched bases: 9. This CDR3 is 15 amino acids long. The CDR3 region has the DNA TGTGCCACCAGTGACGGACCACAGGGGGCGTCTGGCTACACCTTC. This codes for CATSDGPQGASGYTF.

This clone was picked up a small number of times. The chain recombines TRBV30 with TRBJ2-2, with 8 bases matching TRBD2. From germline, CDR1 is GTSNPN and CDR2 SVGIG (reference sequence). This CDR3 has 13 amino acids. V trimming: 5 bases; J trimming: 4 bases; junction bases outside the gene matches: 3. DNA for the CDR3: TGTGCCTGGGGGACTAGATTCACCGGGGAGCTGTTTTTT. This sequence encodes CAWGTRFTGELFF.

J is TRBJ2-1 and V is TRBV7-8, with D tentatively TRBD2 (5 bases). Trimming took 6 bases from V and 9 from J, leaving 12 bases between them. The CDR3 totals 12 residues. Per germline, CDR1 SGHVS and CDR2 FQNEAQ. CDR3: CASRLRGSEQFF. The DNA for the CDR3 is TGTGCCAGCAGGCTTAGAGGGAGTGAGCAGTTCTTC.

The V and J genes are TRBV10-3 and TRBJ1-5; a weak D match, TRBD1 (6 bases). The CDR3 is 14 residues long. CDR1 is ENHRY, CDR2 SYGVKD, per germline. Trimming shortened V by 6 bases and J by 2 bases, and 11 bases separated the two germline ends. The CDR3, as DNA: TGTGCCATCAGGTCACAGGGTGGCAATCAGCCCCAGCATTTT. Translation gives CAIRSQGGNQPQHF.

This chain links TRBV5-1 with TRBJ1-2; D uncertain. Trimming shortened V by 0 bases and J by 0 bases, and 6 bases separated the two germline ends. CDR1 is SGHRS, CDR2 YFSETQ, per germline. This CDR3 comprises 14 residues. CDR3: CASSLEAANYGYTF. CDR3 in DNA: TGCGCCAGCAGCTTGGAGGCGGCTAACTATGGCTACACCTTC.

V usage is TRBV28 and J usage is TRBJ2-5; 8 positions match TRBD2. V lost 2 bases to trimming and J lost 0 bases; unmatched junction nucleotides: 5. The germline gives CDR1 MDHEN, CDR2 SYDVKM. This CDR3 spans 16 amino acids. Here the CDR3 reads CASSLDSGAYQETQYF. DNA of the CDR3: TGTGCCAGCAGTTTAGATAGCGGGGCGTACCAAGAGACCCAGTACTTC.

The V call is TRBV7-9, the J call TRBJ1-5; possible D gene TRBD1, 6 bases. CDR1 and CDR2 (germline): SEHNR, FQNEAQ (reference sequence). The CDR3 runs 17 residues. V lost 1 base, J lost 7 bases, and 20 bases lay in between. The CDR3 region has the DNA TGTGCCAGCAGCTTAGGAACACAGGGAGTAGTGGAGCAGCCCCAGCATTTT. It specifies CASSLGTQGVVEQPQHF.

The CDR3 protein is CASSRDTFSGNTIYF. The CDR3 DNA follows: TGTGCCAGCAGCCGGGACACCTTCTCTGGAAACACCATATATTTT. The rearrangement links TRBV6-5 to TRBJ1-3; possibly TRBD1 for D (6 bases). The CDR3 totals 15 residues. Germline loops: CDR1 MNHEY, CDR2 SVGAGI. V dropped 6 bases and J dropped 0 bases, with 12 bases sitting between them.

The gene calls are TRBV24-1 and TRBJ1-1; unclear D gene. Trimming removed 3 bases at V and 1 base at J, with 11 bases between. The germline V gene encodes CDR1 KGHDR and CDR2 SFDVKD. The length of the CDR3 is 15 residues. The DNA for the CDR3 is TGTGCCACCAGTGATAGTTCGAGAGAGAACACTGAAGCTTTCTTT. Its translation is CATSDSSRENTEAFF.